The clone carrying this T cell receptor beta chain appeared many times. Its antigen is not known. Regions amplified from RNA transcripts were the TCR beta CDR3 regions. When the TCR CDR3 underwent first-round RT-PCR, the HTBI primer set was used. TCRdb itself ran the multiplex PCR reads through MiXCR, one entry per CDR3 protein. The sample carries under 450,000 distinct CDR3 sequences, more than 15% recorded once. The hyperthyroidism patients had all been newly diagnosed, and their disease duration was under 2 months. Their ages ranged from 18 to 65 years. The source of the PBMCs was approximately 10 ml of fresh peripheral blood. This record comes from a study of T cells in Graves' hyperthyroidism and ophthalmopathy. Across the whole study: Peripheral blood was acquired at first diagnosis, ahead of any therapy whatsoever. General study points: Most clonotypes expanded in the thyroid (above 0.001) were also present in blood.

This CDR3 spans 12 amino acids. The germline gives CDR1 DFQATT, CDR2 SNEGSKA (reference sequence). Between the trimmed V and J ends, which lost 2 bases and 5 bases, there was a span of 9 bases. This TCR was sampled from a woman aged 18-35 years with Graves' hyperthyroidism. Source material: blood. This rearrangement joins TRBV20-1 to TRBJ1-1; D is ambiguous. The CDR3 region is CSARSRDTEAFF. The CDR3 DNA is TGCAGTGCTAGATCAAGGGATACTGAAGCTTTCTTT.